This T cell receptor (beta chain) was recorded in a study of radiotherapy plus CTLA-4 blockade in lung cancer. Broader study findings: Strongest reported response predictors: early blood clone changes and post-radiation interferon-beta. In blood, tumor-derived TCR clones expanded after radiotherapy plus ipilimumab.

With regard to this clone: Its antigen remains unidentified.

After removal of 6 bases from V and 4 bases from J, the junction contained 12 bases not matched to a gene. The CDR3 length is 16 residues. Germline V CDR1 and CDR2: SQVTM, ANQGSEA. Sequenced by immunoSEQ multiplex PCR; TCRdb stores in-frame clones only, minus some. The repertoire holds tens of thousands of clones, with approximately 86% as singletons. This clonotype originated in a human donor with non-small cell lung cancer who had a partial response to radiotherapy plus ipilimumab. The rearrangement links TRBV29-1 to TRBJ2-2; 9 bases agree with TRBD1. This specimen consisted of peripheral blood, obtained from a patient treated with radiotherapy plus ipilimumab. The CDR3 nucleotides are TGCAGCGTCGGAGGACAGGGGAGGTCGGGCACCGGGGAGCTGTTTTTT. It codes for CSVGGQGRSGTGELFF.